The 19 T cell receptor beta chains below come from one sample, sequenced in a study of cytomegalovirus exposure and HLA in healthy donors. The PCR ran on 60 Vbeta and 13 Jbeta primers. Libraries were prepared by immunoSEQ multiplex PCR; TCRdb keeps only in-frame clonotypes and omits some of them. The sample yields 150,000 or so clones, around four fifths seen once. The sequenced sample consisted of PBMCs. These receptors were taken from a man aged 25-45 years in good health and CMV-seronegative.

The CDR3 protein is CASSFLQGATQETQYF. The DNA for the CDR3 is TGTGCCAGCAGCTTCTTACAGGGGGCGACGCAAGAGACCCAGTACTTC. This sequence joins TRBV5-6 and TRBJ2-5, with TRBD1 matching 9 bases. The CDR3 totals 16 residues. Looked up from germline, CDR1 is SGHDT and CDR2 is YYEEEE. The trim removed 2 bases at V and 2 bases at J, leaving 7 bases unmatched.

The chain links TRBV18 to TRBJ1-1; 9 bases map to TRBD1. This CDR3 contains 14 residues. The germline CDR1 and CDR2 sequences are KGHSH and LQKENI. The V segment lost 6 bases and the J segment 4 bases; nucleotides outside the gene matches: 6. CDR3 loop: CASSSTGGSTEAFF. CDR3 sequence (DNA): TGTGCCAGCTCGTCTACAGGGGGCAGCACTGAAGCTTTCTTT.

The V gene is TRBV7-2, the J gene TRBJ2-7, with D perhaps matching TRBD1 (5 bases). The length of the CDR3 is 14 residues. Trimming removed 1 base at V and 3 bases at J, with 10 bases between. Per the germline V gene, CDR1 is SGHTA and CDR2 is FQGNSA. DNA of the CDR3: TGTGCCAGCAGCTTAGGGGGCAGCTTCTACGAGCAGTACTTC. As protein: CASSLGGSFYEQYF.

The V call is TRBV7-2, the J call TRBJ2-5, with D possibly matching TRBD2 (5 bases). This CDR3 comprises 15 residues. Trimming took off 1 base at V and 6 bases at J, with 15 bases between the two ends. Germline lookup yields CDR1 SGHTA and CDR2 FQGNSA. CDR3 sequence reads: CASSLGSAGPKTQYF. The CDR3 DNA sequence: TGTGCCAGCAGCTTAGGGTCGGCGGGCCCTAAGACCCAGTACTTC.

The rearrangement uses TRBV7-3 and TRBJ2-3; D not resolved. With 3 bases removed from V and 3 bases from J, the gap between germline ends came to 7 bases. CDR1 SGHTA and CDR2 FQGTGA come from the germline V gene. The CDR3 length is 13 residues. CDR3 DNA sequence: TGTGCCAGCAGCTTCGGTTGGACAGATACGCAGTATTTT. Its translation is CASSFGWTDTQYF. Variable domain in full (rest from reference TRBV7-3 and TRBJ2-3): GAGVSQTPSNKVTEKGKYVELRCDPISGHTALYWYRQSLGQGPEFLIYFQGTGAADDSGLPNDRFFAVRPEGSVSTLKIQRTERGDSAVYLCASSFGWTDTQYFGPGTRLTVL.

The chain combines TRBV11-2 with TRBJ2-2; TRBD2 matches 11 bases. The CDR3 is 17 residues long. After removal of 2 bases from V and 4 bases from J, the junction contained 6 bases not matched to a gene. Germline lookup yields CDR1 SGHAT and CDR2 FQNNGV. The DNA for the CDR3 is TGTGCCAGCAGCTTACTAACTAGCGGGGGCATCACCGGGGAGCTGTTTTTT. Translated: CASSLLTSGGITGELFF.

The chain combines TRBV2 with TRBJ1-4; no clear D gene. CDR3 length equals 16 residues. Trimming left V 4 bases short and J 0 bases short, with 12 bases between. From germline, CDR1 is SNHLY and CDR2 FYNNEI. The CDR3, as DNA: TGTGCCAGCAGTGGGGCAAACAGAGCAACTAATGAAAAACTGTTTTTT. Translating gives CASSGANRATNEKLFF. The variable domain in full, completed from reference TRBV2 and TRBJ1-4, reads EPEVTQTPSHQVTQMGQEVILRCVPISNHLYFYWYRQILGQKVEFLVSFYNNEISEKSEIFDDQFSVERPDGSNFTLKIRSTKLEDSAMYFCASSGANRATNEKLFFGSGTQLSVL.

This chain links TRBV5-6 with TRBJ1-2; D not resolved. The germline V gene has CDR1 SGHDT and CDR2 YYEEEE. Trimming took 3 bases from V and 5 from J, leaving 5 bases between them. The CDR3 has 11 residues. The CDR3 is CASSSSYGYTF. CDR3 nucleotide sequence: TGTGCCAGCAGCTCGTCGTATGGCTACACCTTC.

The V gene is TRBV6-6, the J gene TRBJ1-2; a weak D match, TRBD1 (5 bases). The V and J ends lost 0 bases and 4 bases respectively, with 12 bases between them. Germline-derived CDR1 and CDR2 are MNHNY and SVGAGI (reference sequence). This CDR3 has 15 amino acids. CDR3 region: CASSYSSGEAYGYTF. The CDR3 DNA is TGTGCCAGCAGTTACTCGTCGGGGGAGGCCTATGGCTACACCTTC.

V is TRBV6-4 and J is TRBJ1-2; the match to TRBD1 covers 7 bases. Germline CDR1 is MRHNA and CDR2 is SNTAGT. This CDR3 region has 20 residues. V shed 2 bases and J 4 bases; nucleotides not matched to a gene: 22. The chain's CDR3 is CASSDPDRSSENVNPYGYTF. Written as DNA, the CDR3 is TGTGCCAGCAGTGACCCGGACAGGTCCTCCGAGAACGTTAACCCCTATGGCTACACCTTC.

CDR3 nucleotide sequence: TGCGCCAGCAGCCTCGCAGCGGGGGGACTAGCGGGGGTAAATGAGCAGTTCTTC. Translating it yields CASSLAAGGLAGVNEQFF. The rearrangement joins TRBV4-3 to TRBJ2-1, with TRBD2 matching over 14 bases. Germline V gene sequence: CDR1 LGHNA, CDR2 YSLEER. The CDR3 spans 18 residues. The trim removed 4 bases at V and 7 bases at J, leaving 12 bases unmatched.

This chain uses TRBV7-2 with TRBJ1-1; D unresolved. Trimming removed 1 base from V and 6 bases from J, with 12 bases in between. Per germline, CDR1 SGHTA and CDR2 FQGNSA. The CDR3 consists of 14 residues. The DNA of the CDR3 is TGTGCCAGCAGCTTAGTCCGGGAAGGCTCTGAAGCTTTCTTT. Amino acids: CASSLVREGSEAFF.

This clone is a singleton in its sample. The CDR3 coding sequence is TGTGCCAGCAGCCTTTCAGGGGGAATCTACACTGAAGCTTTCTTT. This sequence encodes CASSLSGGIYTEAFF. V gene TRBV7-3 combines with J gene TRBJ1-1, with 7 bases lining up with TRBD1. The length of the CDR3 is 15 residues. After removal of 5 bases from V and 3 bases from J, the junction contained 9 bases not matched to a gene. CDR1 and CDR2 from the germline V gene are SGHTA and FQGTGA.

This chain uses TRBV6-5 with TRBJ2-1, with 11 bases identical to TRBD2. The germline V gene has CDR1 MNHEY and CDR2 SVGAGI. The CDR3 has 15 residues. V trimming: 7 bases; J trimming: 3 bases; junction bases outside the gene matches: 5. The CDR3 DNA is TGTGCCAGCACCCCCGGGACTAGCGGCTACAATGAGCAGTTCTTC. This codes for CASTPGTSGYNEQFF.

CDR3 DNA: TGTGCCAGAAGCCCCAGCAGGGAGCGGGACTGGAACACCGGGGAGCTGTTTTTT. This translates into CARSPSRERDWNTGELFF. V gene TRBV5-3 combines with J gene TRBJ2-2; 7 bases match TRBD2. TRBV5-3 is given ORF status, its function remaining uncertain. The V segment lost 4 bases and the J segment 1 base; nucleotides outside the gene matches: 13. The CDR3 consists of 18 residues.

The CDR3 bases are TGTGCCAGCAGCTTAGCGACTAGCGGGGGGACCGGGGAGCTGTTTTTT. Protein sequence: CASSLATSGGTGELFF. The chain employs TRBV11-2 and TRBJ2-2; 13 bases are shared with TRBD2. V lost 1 base and J lost 5; bases outside the gene matches: 1. This CDR3 has 16 residues. CDR1 is SGHAT, CDR2 FQNNGV, per germline.

The chain employs TRBV9 and TRBJ2-5; TRBD1 might be the D (6 bases). V lost 0 bases to trimming and J lost 2 bases, with 17 bases between them. The V gene's germline CDR1 is SGDLS and CDR2 YYNGEE. The CDR3 contains 17 residues. The DNA for the CDR3 is TGTGCCAGCAGCGTAGCTCCCCAGGGGAGAGGACAAGAGACCCAGTACTTC. Protein product: CASSVAPQGRGQETQYF.

Comment on this clone: A read error may produce the germline difference seen at one junction end. The V and J genes are TRBV7-9 and TRBJ1-1, with 10 bases fitting TRBD1. This CDR3 has 15 residues. Germline CDR1 is SEHNR and CDR2 is FQNEAQ (reference sequence). CDR3 in DNA: TGTTCCAGCAGCTTAGCGGACAGGGGGTATGCTGAAGCTTTCTTT. It encodes CSSSLADRGYAEAFF.

The V call is TRBV4-3, the J call TRBJ1-1; TRBD1 matches 9 bases. The V gene end was trimmed by 2 bases and the J gene end by 3 bases; junction bases not matched to a gene: 4. Per the germline V gene, CDR1 is LGHNA and CDR2 is YSLEER. The CDR3 spans 15 residues. The CDR3 region is CASSQPDRGDTEAFF. The CDR3 region has the DNA TGCGCCAGCAGCCAACCCGACAGGGGGGACACTGAAGCTTTCTTT.